Reported below is one T cell receptor beta chain. These data belong to a study of patients and donors after allogeneic stem cell transplantation. From the RT-PCR reads, TCRdb called clonotypes with MiXCR, one entry per CDR3 protein. The sample includes approximately 410,000 distinct CDR3 sequences, 16% seen only once; the top ten take roughly 7.2%. This CDR3 has 16 residues. V shed 5 bases and J shed 3 bases, with 17 bases lying between them. This chain uses TRBV12-3 or TRBV12-4 with TRBJ1-5, with D hard to call. This receptor was taken from a human donor who was either an allogeneic HSCT recipient or a stem cell or donor lymphocyte infusion donor (not recorded which). It is not recorded whose cells these are; they may come from a transplant donor. Sequencing was done on a sample of blood, either unsorted or a sorted T cell fraction (not recorded which). CDR3 amino acids: CASSPRAFQTNQPQHF. For the CDR3, the DNA is TGTGCCAGCAGTCCCCGAGCTTTCCAGACCAATCAGCCCCAGCATTTT.